The clone carrying this T cell receptor beta chain was seen a handful of times. Participants were placed into cohorts based on the clinical history they reported. Recovery meant two consecutive negative NP/OP PCR tests, professional clearance, or resolved symptoms. This sample was included in a study of blood T cell repertoires in COVID-19. Study overall: Spain, Italy and the United States supplied samples that represented acute and convalescent COVID-19. The analysed material was cDNA or gDNA that came from T cells, B-cell-depleted T cells, or PBMCs.

Germline-derived CDR1 and CDR2 are LNHDA and SQIVND (reference sequence). The V end was cut by 3 bases, the J end by 2 bases, with 11 bases between. The CDR3 length is 15 residues. The repertoire was sequenced with immunoSEQ multiplex PCR; TCRdb's copy has only in-frame clones and lacks some. The table has 350,000 to 400,000 clones, less than 90% seen once. Sequencing used PBMCs or T cells enriched from blood (not recorded which). This chain joins TRBV19 and TRBJ1-5, with D perhaps TRBD1 (5 bases). The sequence came from a woman in her 30s who had recovered from COVID-19. The DNA of the CDR3 is TGTGCCAGTAGTATGGGGGGGAATGGCAATCAGCCCCAGCATTTT. Translation gives CASSMGGNGNQPQHF.